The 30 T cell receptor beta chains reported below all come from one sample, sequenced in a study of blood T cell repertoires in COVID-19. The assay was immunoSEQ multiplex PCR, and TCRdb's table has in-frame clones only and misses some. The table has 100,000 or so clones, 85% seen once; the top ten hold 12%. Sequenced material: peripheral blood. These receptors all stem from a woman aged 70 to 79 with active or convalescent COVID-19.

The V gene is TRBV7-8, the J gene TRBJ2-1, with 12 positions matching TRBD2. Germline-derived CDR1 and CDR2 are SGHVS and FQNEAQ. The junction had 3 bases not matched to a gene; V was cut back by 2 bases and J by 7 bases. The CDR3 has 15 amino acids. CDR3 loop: CASSLLAGGLNEQFF. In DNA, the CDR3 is TGTGCCAGCAGCTTACTAGCGGGGGGGCTTAATGAGCAGTTCTTC.

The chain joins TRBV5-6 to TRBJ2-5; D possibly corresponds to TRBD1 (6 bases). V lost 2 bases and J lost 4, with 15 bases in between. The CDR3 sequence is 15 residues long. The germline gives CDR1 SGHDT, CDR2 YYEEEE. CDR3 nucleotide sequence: TGTGCCAGCAGCTTCCTTAGGACAGCCGGAGAGACCCAGTACTTC. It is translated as CASSFLRTAGETQYF.

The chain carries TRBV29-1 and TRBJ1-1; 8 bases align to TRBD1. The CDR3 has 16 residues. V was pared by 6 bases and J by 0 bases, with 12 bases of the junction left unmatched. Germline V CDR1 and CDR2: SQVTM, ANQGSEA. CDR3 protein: CSVGTYRGVMNTEAFF. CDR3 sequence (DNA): TGCAGCGTGGGGACTTACAGGGGGGTGATGAACACTGAAGCTTTCTTT.

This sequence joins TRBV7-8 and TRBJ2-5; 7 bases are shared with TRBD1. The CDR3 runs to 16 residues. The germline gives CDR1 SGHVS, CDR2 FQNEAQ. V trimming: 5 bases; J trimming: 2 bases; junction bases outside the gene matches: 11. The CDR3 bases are TGTGCCAGCAGCCTAAACCCAACAGGGGTTCAAGAGACCCAGTACTTC. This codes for CASSLNPTGVQETQYF.

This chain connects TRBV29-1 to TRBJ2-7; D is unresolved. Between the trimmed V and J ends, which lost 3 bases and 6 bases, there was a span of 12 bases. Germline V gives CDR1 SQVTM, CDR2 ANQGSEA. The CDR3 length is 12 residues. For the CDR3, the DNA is TGCAGCGTTGACTTCGGGTACGGCGAGCAGTACTTC. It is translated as CSVDFGYGEQYF.

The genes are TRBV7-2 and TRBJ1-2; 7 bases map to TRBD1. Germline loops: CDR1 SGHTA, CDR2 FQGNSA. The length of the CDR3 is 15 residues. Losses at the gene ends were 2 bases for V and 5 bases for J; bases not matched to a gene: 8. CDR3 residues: CASSLIPRGEYGYTF. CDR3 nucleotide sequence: TGTGCCAGCAGCTTAATACCCAGGGGGGAATATGGCTACACCTTC.

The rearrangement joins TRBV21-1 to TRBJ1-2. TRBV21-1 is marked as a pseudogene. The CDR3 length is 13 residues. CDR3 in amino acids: CASSSELTYGYTF. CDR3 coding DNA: TGTGCCAGCAGCTCCGAACTAACCTATGGCTACACCTTC.

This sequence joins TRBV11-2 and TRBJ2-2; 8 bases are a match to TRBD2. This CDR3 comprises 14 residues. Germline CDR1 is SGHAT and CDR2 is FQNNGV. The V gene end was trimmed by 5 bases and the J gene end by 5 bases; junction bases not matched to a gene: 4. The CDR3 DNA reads TGTGCCAGCAGCCCCGGGACTAGGACCGGGGAGCTGTTTTTT. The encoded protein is CASSPGTRTGELFF. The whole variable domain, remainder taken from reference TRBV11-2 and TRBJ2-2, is EAGVAQSPRYKIIEKRQSVAFWCNPISGHATLYWYQQILGQGPKLLIQFQNNGVVDDSQLPKDRFSAERLKGVDSTLKIQPAKLEDSAVYLCASSPGTRTGELFFGEGSRLTVL.

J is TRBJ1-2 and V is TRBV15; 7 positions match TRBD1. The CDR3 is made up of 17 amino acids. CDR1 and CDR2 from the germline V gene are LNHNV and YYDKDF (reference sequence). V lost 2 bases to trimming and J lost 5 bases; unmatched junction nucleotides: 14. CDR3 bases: TGTGCCACCAGCAGAAGAGCAGGGGGATCTTACCGGTATGGCTACACCTTC. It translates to CATSRRAGGSYRYGYTF. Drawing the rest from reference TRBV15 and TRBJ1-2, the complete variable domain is DAMVIQNPRYQVTQFGKPVTLSCSQTLNHNVMYWYQQKSSQAPKLLFHYYDKDFNNEADTPDNFQSRRPNTSFCFLDIRSPGLGDTAMYLCATSRRAGGSYRYGYTFGSGTRLTVV.

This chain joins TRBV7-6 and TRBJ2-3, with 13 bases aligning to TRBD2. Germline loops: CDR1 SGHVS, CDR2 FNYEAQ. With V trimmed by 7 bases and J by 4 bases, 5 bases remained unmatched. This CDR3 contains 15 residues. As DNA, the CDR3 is TGTGCCAGCAATATACTAGCGGGGGGGCCAGATACGCAGTATTTT. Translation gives CASNILAGGPDTQYF.

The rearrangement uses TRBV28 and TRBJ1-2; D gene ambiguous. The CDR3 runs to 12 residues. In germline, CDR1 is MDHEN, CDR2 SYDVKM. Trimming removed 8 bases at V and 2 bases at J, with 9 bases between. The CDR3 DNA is TGTGCCAGCCTTATACGGAACTATGGCTACACCTTC. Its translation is CASLIRNYGYTF.

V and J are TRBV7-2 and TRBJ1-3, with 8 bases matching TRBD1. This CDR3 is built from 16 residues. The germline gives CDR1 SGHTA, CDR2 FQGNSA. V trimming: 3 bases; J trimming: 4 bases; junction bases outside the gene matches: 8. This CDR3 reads CASSLMNRGSGNTIYF. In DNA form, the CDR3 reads TGTGCCAGCAGCTTGATGAACAGGGGGTCGGGAAACACCATATATTTT. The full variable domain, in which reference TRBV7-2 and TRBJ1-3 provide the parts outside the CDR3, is GAGVSQSPSNKVTEKGKDVELRCDPISGHTALYWYRQSLGQGLEFLIYFQGNSAPDKSGLPSDRFSAERTGGSVSTLTIQRTQQEDSAVYLCASSLMNRGSGNTIYFGEGSWLTVV.

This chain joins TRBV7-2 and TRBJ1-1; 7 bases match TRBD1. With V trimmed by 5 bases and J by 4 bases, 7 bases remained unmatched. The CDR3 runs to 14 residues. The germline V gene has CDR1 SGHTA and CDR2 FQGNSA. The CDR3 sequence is CASSPRGLGTEAFF. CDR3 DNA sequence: TGTGCCAGCAGCCCGAGGGGGCTCGGCACTGAAGCTTTCTTT. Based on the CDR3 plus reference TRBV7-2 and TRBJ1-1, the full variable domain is GAGVSQSPSNKVTEKGKDVELRCDPISGHTALYWYRQSLGQGLEFLIYFQGNSAPDKSGLPSDRFSAERTGGSVSTLTIQRTQQEDSAVYLCASSPRGLGTEAFFGQGTRLTVV.

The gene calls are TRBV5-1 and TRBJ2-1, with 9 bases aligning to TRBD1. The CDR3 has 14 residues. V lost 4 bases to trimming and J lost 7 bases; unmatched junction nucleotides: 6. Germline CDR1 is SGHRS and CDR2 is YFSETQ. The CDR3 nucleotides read TGCGCCAGCAGCGAGGGGACAGGGATAAATGAGCAGTTCTTC. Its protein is CASSEGTGINEQFF.

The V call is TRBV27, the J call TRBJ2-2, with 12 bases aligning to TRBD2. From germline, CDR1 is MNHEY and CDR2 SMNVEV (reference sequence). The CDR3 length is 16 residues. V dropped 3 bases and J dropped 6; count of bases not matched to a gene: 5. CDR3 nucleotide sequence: TGTGCCAGCAGTTTGACTAGCGGGGGCCGCCCCGGGGAGCTGTTTTTT. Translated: CASSLTSGGRPGELFF.

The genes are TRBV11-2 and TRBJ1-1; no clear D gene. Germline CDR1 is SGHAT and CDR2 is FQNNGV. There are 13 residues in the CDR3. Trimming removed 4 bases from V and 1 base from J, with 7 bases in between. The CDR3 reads CASSSSRNTEAFF. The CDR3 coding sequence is TGTGCCAGCAGCTCAAGTAGGAACACTGAAGCTTTCTTT.

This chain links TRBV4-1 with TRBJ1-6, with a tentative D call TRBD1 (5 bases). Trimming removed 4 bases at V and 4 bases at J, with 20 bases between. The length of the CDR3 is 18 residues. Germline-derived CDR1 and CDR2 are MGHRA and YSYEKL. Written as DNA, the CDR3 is TGCGCCAGCAGCCTCAAGGGGCTAGGGGTGGGTTATAATTCACCCCTCCACTTT. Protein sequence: CASSLKGLGVGYNSPLHF.

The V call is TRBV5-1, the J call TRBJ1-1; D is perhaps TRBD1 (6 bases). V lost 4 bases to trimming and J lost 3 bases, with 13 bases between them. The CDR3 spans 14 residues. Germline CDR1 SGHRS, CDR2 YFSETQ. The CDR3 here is CASSITGIYTEAFF. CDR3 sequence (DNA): TGCGCCAGCAGCATTACAGGGATATACACTGAAGCTTTCTTT.

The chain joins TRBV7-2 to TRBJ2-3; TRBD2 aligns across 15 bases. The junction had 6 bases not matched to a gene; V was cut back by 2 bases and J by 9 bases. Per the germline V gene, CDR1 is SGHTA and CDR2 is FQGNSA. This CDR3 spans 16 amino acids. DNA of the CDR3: TGTGCCAGCAGCTTACGGACTAGCGGGGGGGCTGAGACGCAGTATTTT. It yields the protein CASSLRTSGGAETQYF. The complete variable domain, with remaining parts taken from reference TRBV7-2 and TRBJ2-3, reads GAGVSQSPSNKVTEKGKDVELRCDPISGHTALYWYRQSLGQGLEFLIYFQGNSAPDKSGLPSDRFSAERTGGSVSTLTIQRTQQEDSAVYLCASSLRTSGGAETQYFGPGTRLTVL.

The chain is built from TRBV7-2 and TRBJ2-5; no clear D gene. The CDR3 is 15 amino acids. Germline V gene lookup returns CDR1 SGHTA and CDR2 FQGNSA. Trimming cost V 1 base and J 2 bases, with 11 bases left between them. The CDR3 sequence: CASSLVLQFQETQYF. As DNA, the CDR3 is TGTGCCAGCAGCTTAGTTTTGCAGTTTCAAGAGACCCAGTACTTC.

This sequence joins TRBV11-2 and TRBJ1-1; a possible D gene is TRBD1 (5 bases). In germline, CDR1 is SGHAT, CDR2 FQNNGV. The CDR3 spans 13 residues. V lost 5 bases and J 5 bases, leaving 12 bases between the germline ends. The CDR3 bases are TGTGCCAGCAGCCCCCAGGGTCGGACTGAAGCTTTCTTT. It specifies CASSPQGRTEAFF.

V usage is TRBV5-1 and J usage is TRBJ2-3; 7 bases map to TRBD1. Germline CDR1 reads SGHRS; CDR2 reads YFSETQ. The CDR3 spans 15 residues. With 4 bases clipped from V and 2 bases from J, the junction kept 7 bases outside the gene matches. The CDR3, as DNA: TGCGCCAGCAGCCCTTCCGGGACAGTCACAGATACGCAGTATTTT. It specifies CASSPSGTVTDTQYF.

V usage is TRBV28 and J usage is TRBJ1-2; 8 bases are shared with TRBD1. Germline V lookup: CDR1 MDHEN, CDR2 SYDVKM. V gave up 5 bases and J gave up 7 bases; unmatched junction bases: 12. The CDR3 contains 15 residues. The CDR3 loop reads CASSPGQQGARGYTF. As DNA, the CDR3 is TGTGCCAGCAGTCCCGGGCAGCAGGGGGCGCGTGGCTACACCTTC.

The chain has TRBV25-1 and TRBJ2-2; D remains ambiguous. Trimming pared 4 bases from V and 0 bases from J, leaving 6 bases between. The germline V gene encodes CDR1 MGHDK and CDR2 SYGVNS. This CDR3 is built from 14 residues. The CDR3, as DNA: TGTGCCAGCAGTGCAGGCCCGAACACCGGGGAGCTGTTTTTT. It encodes CASSAGPNTGELFF.

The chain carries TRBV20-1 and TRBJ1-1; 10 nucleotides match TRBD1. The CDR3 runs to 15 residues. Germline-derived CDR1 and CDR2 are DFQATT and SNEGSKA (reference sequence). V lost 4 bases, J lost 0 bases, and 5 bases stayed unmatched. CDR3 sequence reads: CSATDRGRMNTEAFF. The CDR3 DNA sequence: TGCAGTGCTACTGACAGGGGGCGCATGAACACTGAAGCTTTCTTT.

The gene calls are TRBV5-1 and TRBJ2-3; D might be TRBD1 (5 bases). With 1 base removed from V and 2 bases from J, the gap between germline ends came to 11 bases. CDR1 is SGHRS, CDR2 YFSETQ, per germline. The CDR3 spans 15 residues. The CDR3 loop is CASSLIGALTDTQYF. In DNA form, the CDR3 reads TGCGCCAGCAGCTTGATAGGGGCCCTCACAGATACGCAGTATTTT.

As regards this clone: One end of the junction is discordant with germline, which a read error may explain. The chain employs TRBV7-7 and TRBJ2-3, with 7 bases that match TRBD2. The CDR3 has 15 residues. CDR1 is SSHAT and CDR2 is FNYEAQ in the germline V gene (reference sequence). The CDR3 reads CASSRGVGRTDTQYF. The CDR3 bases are TGTGCTAGCAGCCGGGGGGTGGGGCGCACAGATACGCAGTATTTT.

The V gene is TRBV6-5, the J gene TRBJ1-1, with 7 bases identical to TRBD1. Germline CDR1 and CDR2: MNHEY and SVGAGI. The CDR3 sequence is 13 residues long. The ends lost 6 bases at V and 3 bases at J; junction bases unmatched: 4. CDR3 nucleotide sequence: TGTGCCAGCAGGACAGGGTGGCACACTGAAGCTTTCTTT. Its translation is CASRTGWHTEAFF.

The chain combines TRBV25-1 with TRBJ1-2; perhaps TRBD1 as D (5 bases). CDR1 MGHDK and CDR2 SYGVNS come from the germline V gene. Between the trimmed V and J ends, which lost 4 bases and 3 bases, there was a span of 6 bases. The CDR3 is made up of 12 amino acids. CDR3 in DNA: TGTGCCAGCAGTGGGGGGGACTATGGCTACACCTTC. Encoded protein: CASSGGDYGYTF.

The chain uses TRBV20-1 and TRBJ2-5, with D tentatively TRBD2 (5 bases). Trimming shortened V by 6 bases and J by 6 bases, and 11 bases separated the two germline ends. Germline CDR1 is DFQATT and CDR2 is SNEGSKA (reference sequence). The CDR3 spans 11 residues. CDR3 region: CSAPERQTQYF. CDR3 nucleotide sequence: TGCAGTGCCCCAGAGCGGCAGACCCAGTACTTC.